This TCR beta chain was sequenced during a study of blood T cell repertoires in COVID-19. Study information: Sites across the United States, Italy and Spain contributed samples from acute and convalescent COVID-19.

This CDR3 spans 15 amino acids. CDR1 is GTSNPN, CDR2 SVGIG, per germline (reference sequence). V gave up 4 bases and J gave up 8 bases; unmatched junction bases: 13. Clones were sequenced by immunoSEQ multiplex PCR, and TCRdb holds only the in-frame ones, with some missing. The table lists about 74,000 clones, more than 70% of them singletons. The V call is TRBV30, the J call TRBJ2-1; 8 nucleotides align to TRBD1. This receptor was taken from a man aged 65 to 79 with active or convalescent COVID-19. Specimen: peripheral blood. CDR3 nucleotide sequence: TGTGCCTGGACCCGGACAGGGATTGCGCGTGATGAGCAGTTCTTC. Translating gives CAWTRTGIARDEQFF.